This TCR beta chain was identified in a study of shared clonotypes between healthy human individuals. Details on this clone: What it binds is not known. Distinct nucleotide sequences in the sample also encode this CDR3.

Generated by immunoSEQ multiplex PCR, the TCRdb table keeps only in-frame clones and is missing some. The table lists roughly 2 million clones, 85% to 95% of them singletons. Study outcomes and limitations: Across a handful of donors, naive CD4 shared roughly 5%, naive CD8 more than 3%, memory CD4 2% to 2.5%, memory CD8 more than 0.35%.

Trimming at V came to 4 bases and at J to 5 bases, leaving 9 bases not matched to a gene. Looked up from germline, CDR1 is ENHRY and CDR2 is SYGVKD. The CDR3 is 16 residues long. The clonotype was recovered from a man between 18 and 35 years old in good health. V is TRBV10-3 and J is TRBJ2-3, with 10 bases fitting TRBD2. Material: naive CD4+ T cells sorted from blood. Documented subset: CD45RA+ positively selected. CDR3 sequence reads: CAISARLAGAGDTQYF. In DNA, the CDR3 is TGTGCCATCAGTGCCCGCCTAGCGGGGGCGGGAGATACGCAGTATTTT.